This TCR beta chain comes out of a study of CD4 T cells in relation to SARS-CoV-2 and coronaviruses. Whole-study context: Of the patients, fewer than ten were male, a few female, two Hispanic.

Only in-frame clones appear in the TCRdb table, and some are missing; sequencing was by immunoSEQ multiplex PCR. The sample lists around 35,000 clones, approximately 86% occurring once. As regards this clone: The antigen is not known.

The length of the CDR3 is 16 residues. From germline, CDR1 is SGHTA and CDR2 FQGTGA. V lost 5 bases, J lost 6 bases, and 12 bases stayed unmatched. The chain links TRBV7-3 to TRBJ2-2; 7 bases line up with TRBD1. The TCR comes from an adult with COVID-19. Sequencing was carried out using naive CD4+ T cells from PBMCs, cultured in vitro. Specified subset: naive CD4+ T cells isolated by negative enrichment. CDR3 loop: CASSRRQGISPGELFF. DNA of the CDR3: TGTGCCAGCAGCCGACGACAGGGAATTTCTCCCGGGGAGCTGTTTTTT.